This T cell receptor (beta chain) was recorded in a study of technical replicates of blood from several donors. Libraries were prepared by immunoSEQ multiplex PCR; TCRdb keeps only in-frame clonotypes and omits some of them. This sample has more than 90,000 clones, with approximately 95% found just once. V shed 6 bases and J shed 4 bases, with 10 bases lying between them. The CDR3 consists of 12 residues. Germline V gives CDR1 SNHLY, CDR2 FYNNEI. The chain is built from TRBV2 and TRBJ2-7; D might be TRBD2 (5 bases). Sequencing was carried out using T cells isolated from PBMCs. The clonotype was recovered from a human donor in good health. Here the CDR3 reads CASRGGVYEQYF. The CDR3 DNA is TGTGCCAGCAGAGGAGGCGTATACGAGCAGTACTTC. Filled out from reference TRBV2 and TRBJ2-7, the complete variable domain reads EPEVTQTPSHQVTQMGQEVILRCVPISNHLYFYWYRQILGQKVEFLVSFYNNEISEKSEIFDDQFSVERPDGSNFTLKIRSTKLEDSAMYFCASRGGVYEQYFGPGTRLTVT.